This TCR beta chain was sequenced for a study of identical twins. In every case, the donor was a healthy Caucasian. This CDR3 contains 19 residues. Per germline, CDR1 SGHTA and CDR2 FQGNSA. The V gene end was trimmed by 4 bases and the J gene end by 3 bases; junction bases not matched to a gene: 18. Turning to this clonotype: Its antigen is still unknown.

Template switching added a universal primer site; cDNA carried unique molecular identifiers. One entry per CDR3 protein results from TCRdb running MiXCR on the 5' RACE reads. The sample contains a few hundred thousand distinct CDR3 sequences, roughly 10% of which appear only once. General study points: Models underestimated how often monozygotic twins shared out-of-frame TCR alpha. With abundant cord blood beta clonotypes, insertions were fewer; memory repertoires showed no such pattern.

Sequenced: naive T cells sorted from blood. The clonotype was recovered from a woman between 50 and 59 years old in good health. This chain uses TRBV7-2 with TRBJ2-1; TRBD2 agrees at 7 bases. CDR3 DNA sequence: TGTGCCAGCAGCTCCTTCCCCAGCGGGAAGGGGAAGAGCTACAATGAGCAGTTCTTC. Its protein product is CASSSFPSGKGKSYNEQFF.